The clone carrying this T cell receptor (beta chain) was detected only once. Its target is unknown. The donors were in the roughly 110-subject validation cohort; that cohort was separate from the roughly 660-subject first cohort. Sequenced by immunoSEQ multiplex PCR; TCRdb stores in-frame clones only, minus some. The data show about 150,000 clones, roughly 84% seen once. The data were obtained in a study of cytomegalovirus exposure and HLA in healthy donors. Study conclusions and caveats: CMV antigen specificity was confirmed in vitro for a few CMV-associated chains. According to reports, the classifier identified cytomegalovirus status with high specificity and sensitivity. Cytomegalovirus association was assigned to about 180 TCR beta chains.

V lost 0 bases to trimming and J lost 0 bases; unmatched junction nucleotides: 6. The germline gives CDR1 MGHRA, CDR2 YSYEKL. There are 19 residues in the CDR3. Material: PBMCs. The origin of this receptor is a human donor in good health. This chain joins TRBV4-1 and TRBJ2-1, with 12 bases aligning to TRBD2. CDR3 sequence reads: CASSQELAGGLSSYNEQFF. CDR3 in DNA: TGCGCCAGCAGCCAAGAACTAGCGGGAGGCTTGAGCTCCTACAATGAGCAGTTCTTC.